These 27 T cell receptor beta chains share one sample of origin, sequenced in a study of cytomegalovirus exposure and HLA in healthy donors. The PCR employed 60 Vbeta primers together with 13 Jbeta primers. The repertoire was sequenced with immunoSEQ multiplex PCR; TCRdb's copy has only in-frame clones and lacks some. This sample has approximately 220,000 clones; 76% occur once, and the top ten carry under 0.8%. The sequenced sample consisted of PBMCs. The receptor source for this set is a man aged 18 to 29 in good health and CMV-seronegative.

The chain is built from TRBV2 and TRBJ2-7; 7 positions match TRBD1. J gave up 2 bases and V 2 bases, and 6 bases lay outside the gene matches. The V gene's germline CDR1 is SNHLY and CDR2 FYNNEI. The CDR3 contains 15 residues. The CDR3 DNA is TGTGCCAGCAGTGAAAGGGGGCCTCTTCCCTACGAGCAGTACTTC. Its translation is CASSERGPLPYEQYF.

The rearrangement uses TRBV28 and TRBJ1-5; a weak D match, TRBD1 (6 bases). Between the trimmed V and J ends, which lost 6 bases and 5 bases, there was a span of 14 bases. The germline gives CDR1 MDHEN, CDR2 SYDVKM. CDR3 length: 14 residues. DNA of the CDR3: TGTGCCAGCAGACGGACAGCGGCCCATCAGCCCCAGCATTTT. This sequence encodes CASRRTAAHQPQHF. The variable domain in full, completed from reference TRBV28 and TRBJ1-5, reads DVKVTQSSRYLVKRTGEKVFLECVQDMDHENMFWYRQDPGLGLRLIYFSYDVKMKEKGDIPEGYSVSREKKERFSLILESASTNQTSMYLCASRRTAAHQPQHFGDGTRLSIL.

This clone came up a few times. The gene calls are TRBV9 and TRBJ2-5, with 9 bases fitting TRBD1. This CDR3 spans 18 amino acids. CDR1 is SGDLS, CDR2 YYNGEE, per germline. Trimming took 0 bases from V and 5 from J; bases not matched to a gene: 14. The CDR3 reads CASSVVGQGFMYPETQYF. The DNA of the CDR3 is TGTGCCAGCAGCGTAGTTGGACAGGGGTTCATGTATCCTGAGACCCAGTACTTC. Based on the CDR3 plus reference TRBV9 and TRBJ2-5, the full variable domain is DSGVTQTPKHLITATGQRVTLRCSPRSGDLSVYWYQQSLDQGLQFLIQYYNGEERAKGNILERFSAQQFPDLHSELNLSSLELGDSALYFCASSVVGQGFMYPETQYFGPGTRLLVL.

This clone was seen only a few times. The chain joins TRBV5-6 to TRBJ2-4; D may be TRBD1 (5 bases). The germline V gene encodes CDR1 SGHDT and CDR2 YYEEEE. V was cut by 7 bases and J by 2 bases, with 13 bases left in between. This CDR3 has 14 residues. CDR3 bases: TGTGCCAGCGCGCCAACAGGTACCAAAAACATTCAGTACTTC. Encoded protein: CASAPTGTKNIQYF.

V gene TRBV27 combines with J gene TRBJ2-1, with 11 bases lining up with TRBD1. From germline, CDR1 is MNHEY and CDR2 SMNVEV (reference sequence). J lost 5 bases, V lost 6 bases, and 9 bases had no gene match. The CDR3 is made up of 16 amino acids. In DNA form, the CDR3 reads TGTGCCAGCAGATACCCCCGGGACAGGGGGAACAATGAGCAGTTCTTC. Encoded protein: CASRYPRDRGNNEQFF.

The chain is built from TRBV30 and TRBJ2-7; 14 nucleotides match TRBD2. Germline V gene lookup returns CDR1 GTSNPN and CDR2 SVGIG (reference sequence). With V trimmed by 2 bases and J by 2 bases, 5 bases remained unmatched. The CDR3 spans 16 residues. In nucleotides, the CDR3 is TGTGCCTGGAGTTTGAAGACTAGCGGGAGGGCCTACGAGCAGTACTTC. This translates into CAWSLKTSGRAYEQYF.

This clone was seen only once. CDR3 in amino acids: CASSIGRDRKNQPQHF. The CDR3, as DNA: TGTGCCAGTAGTATAGGGCGGGACAGGAAGAATCAGCCCCAGCATTTT. V usage is TRBV19 and J usage is TRBJ1-5; TRBD1 aligns across 8 bases. In germline, CDR1 is LNHDA, CDR2 SQIVND (reference sequence). The ends lost 1 base at V and 4 bases at J; junction bases unmatched: 6. This CDR3 region has 16 residues. Full variable domain (remainder filled in from reference TRBV19 and TRBJ1-5): DGGITQSPKYLFRKEGQNVTLSCEQNLNHDAMYWYRQDPGQGLRLIYYSQIVNDFQKGDIAEGYSVSREKKESFPLTVTSAQKNPTAFYLCASSIGRDRKNQPQHFGDGTRLSIL.

The rearrangement uses TRBV4-1 and TRBJ2-3, with D possibly matching TRBD1 (5 bases). Trimming left V 3 bases short and J 1 base short, with 11 bases between. The CDR3 runs 15 residues. Germline V gene sequence: CDR1 MGHRA, CDR2 YSYEKL. The CDR3 spells CASSHDDSGTDTQYF. The CDR3 nucleotides are TGCGCCAGCAGCCACGATGACAGTGGCACAGATACGCAGTATTTT.

This chain joins TRBV7-8 and TRBJ2-1, with 9 nucleotides matching TRBD2. CDR3 size: 15 residues. After removal of 1 base from V and 9 bases from J, the junction contained 7 bases not matched to a gene. Looked up from germline, CDR1 is SGHVS and CDR2 is FQNEAQ. CDR3 DNA: TGTGCCAGCAGCTTAGTGGTAGCGGGAGAGGGTGAGCAGTTCTTC. This codes for CASSLVVAGEGEQFF.

V is TRBV6-5 and J is TRBJ2-7; 11 bases map to TRBD2. This CDR3 contains 15 residues. Trimming cost V 5 bases and J 3 bases; bases outside gene matches: 6. Germline V lookup: CDR1 MNHEY, CDR2 SVGAGI. As DNA, the CDR3 is TGTGCCAGCAGTAAACTAGCGGGAGAATTCTACGAGCAGTACTTC. As protein: CASSKLAGEFYEQYF.

Turning to this clone: Sequence at one end of the junction differs from germline and may be a read error. The CDR3 DNA follows: TGTTCCAGCAGCTCATGGACAGGGAAGGATACCGGGGAGCTGTTTTTT. Its translation is CSSSSWTGKDTGELFF. V is TRBV7-9 and J is TRBJ2-2; 8 bases line up with TRBD1. Germline-derived CDR1 and CDR2 are SEHNR and FQNEAQ (reference sequence). The CDR3 spans 16 residues.

This clone was picked up a small number of times. This chain joins TRBV5-5 and TRBJ2-3; possible D gene TRBD2, 6 bases. The ends were cut back, 0 bases at V and 6 bases at J, with 11 bases in the middle. This CDR3 region has 14 residues. The germline CDR1 and CDR2 sequences are SGHKS and YYEKEE (reference sequence). The CDR3 sequence: CASSLVGGMDTQYF. The CDR3 DNA follows: TGTGCCAGCAGCTTGGTGGGGGGAATGGATACGCAGTATTTT.

The J gene is TRBJ1-2, the V gene TRBV20-1; the D is unclear. The V and J ends lost 7 bases and 8 bases respectively, with 5 bases between them. Per the germline V gene, CDR1 is DFQATT and CDR2 is SNEGSKA (reference sequence). The CDR3 is made up of 8 amino acids. The CDR3 loop is CSVPGYTF. For the CDR3, the DNA is TGCAGTGTCCCAGGCTACACCTTC.

CDR3 sequence reads: CSVEGLASHNEQFF. CDR3 coding DNA: TGCAGCGTTGAGGGACTAGCGTCGCACAATGAGCAGTTCTTC. The J gene is TRBJ2-1, the V gene TRBV29-1, with 10 bases aligning to TRBD2. The CDR3 has 14 residues. J lost 5 bases, V lost 3 bases, and 4 bases had no gene match. Looked up from germline, CDR1 is SQVTM and CDR2 is ANQGSEA.

This clone occurred once. The chain has TRBV18 and TRBJ2-7; D is possibly TRBD2 (6 bases). Germline lookup yields CDR1 KGHSH and CDR2 LQKENI. V was clipped by 6 bases and J by 2 bases, with 14 bases between them. The CDR3 has 14 residues. CDR3 sequence reads: CASSSSWTTYEQYF. For the CDR3, the DNA is TGTGCCAGCTCGTCGTCGTGGACTACCTACGAGCAGTACTTC.

This chain links TRBV5-1 with TRBJ2-2; 10 bases align to TRBD1. CDR1 and CDR2 from the germline V gene are SGHRS and YFSETQ. The length of the CDR3 is 16 residues. The V gene end was trimmed by 0 bases and the J gene end by 4 bases; junction bases not matched to a gene: 3. CDR3 sequence: CASSLGQGAGTGELFF. The CDR3 region has the DNA TGCGCCAGCAGCTTGGGACAGGGGGCAGGCACCGGGGAGCTGTTTTTT. Combining the CDR3 with reference TRBV5-1 and TRBJ2-2 gives the whole variable domain KAGVTQTPRYLIKTRGQQVTLSCSPISGHRSVSWYQQTPGQGLQFLFEYFSETQRNKGNFPGRFSGRQFSNSRSEMNVSTLELGDSALYLCASSLGQGAGTGELFFGEGSRLTVL.

The CDR3 bases are TGTGCCAGCAGCTCCTACTCAGACAGTAGGGCTTTCTTT. Protein sequence: CASSSYSDSRAFF. The V call is TRBV7-9, the J call TRBJ1-1, with D possibly TRBD1 on 5 matching bases. The CDR3 sequence is 13 residues long. V was clipped by 4 bases and J by 11 bases, with 17 bases between them. CDR1 and CDR2 from the germline V gene are SEHNR and FQNEAQ (reference sequence).

This clone was detected only a few times. The chain joins TRBV6-5 to TRBJ2-7, with D unclear. From germline, CDR1 is MNHEY and CDR2 SVGAGI. The V end was cut by 4 bases, the J end by 5 bases, with 15 bases between. The CDR3 is made up of 14 amino acids. The CDR3 reads CASSSVTDRDEQYF. The CDR3 DNA is TGTGCCAGCAGTTCTGTTACAGATCGTGACGAGCAGTACTTC.

The rearrangement uses TRBV12-5 and TRBJ1-2, with D possibly being TRBD1 (5 bases). This CDR3 spans 15 amino acids. The germline gives CDR1 LGHNT, CDR2 FRNRAP. The ends were cut back, 3 bases at V and 2 bases at J, with 13 bases in the middle. CDR3 in amino acids: CASGFIDAGNYGYTF. CDR3 in DNA: TGTGCTAGTGGTTTTATAGACGCAGGGAACTATGGCTACACCTTC.

The V and J genes are TRBV19 and TRBJ1-2, with a weak D call TRBD1 (5 bases). CDR1 is LNHDA, CDR2 SQIVND, per germline (reference sequence). The V and J ends lost 5 bases and 0 bases respectively, with 16 bases between them. The length of the CDR3 is 16 residues. CDR3 sequence reads: CASSRPAGWANYGYTF. Written as DNA, the CDR3 is TGTGCCAGTAGTCGACCTGCAGGGTGGGCTAACTATGGCTACACCTTC.

This chain links TRBV7-9 with TRBJ1-2; no firm D call. Germline V gene lookup returns CDR1 SEHNR and CDR2 FQNEAQ (reference sequence). The CDR3 has 13 residues. V was trimmed by 1 base and J by 5 bases, leaving 8 bases between them. As DNA, the CDR3 is TGTGCCAGCAGCTTAGAACAGTCATATGGCTACACCTTC. Its protein is CASSLEQSYGYTF.

The gene calls are TRBV5-1 and TRBJ2-7; maybe TRBD2 (7 bases). From germline, CDR1 is SGHRS and CDR2 YFSETQ. The CDR3 totals 15 residues. Trimming shortened V by 4 bases and J by 5 bases, and 19 bases separated the two germline ends. The CDR3 loop reads CASSTLGGRGDEQYF. The CDR3 DNA is TGCGCCAGCAGCACCCTAGGAGGGAGGGGGGACGAGCAGTACTTC.

The chain is built from TRBV19 and TRBJ2-1; D might be TRBD2 (6 bases). Between the trimmed V and J ends, which lost 0 bases and 6 bases, there was a span of 18 bases. The length of the CDR3 is 17 residues. Germline CDR1 LNHDA, CDR2 SQIVND (reference sequence). CDR3 region: CASSIERPGLRGNEQFF. The DNA for the CDR3 is TGTGCCAGTAGTATAGAGAGACCGGGACTGCGGGGCAATGAGCAGTTCTTC.

The J gene is TRBJ1-1, the V gene TRBV30, with a tentative D call TRBD1 (5 bases). Deletions cut 1 base from V and 4 bases from J, with 13 bases between. There are 14 residues in the CDR3. Germline V CDR1 and CDR2: GTSNPN, SVGIG (reference sequence). The CDR3, as DNA: TGTGCCTGGAGTGGACTGGGACTGGGCACTGAAGCTTTCTTT. Translating it yields CAWSGLGLGTEAFF.

The chain employs TRBV28 and TRBJ1-3; D call uncertain. This CDR3 is built from 14 residues. Germline V lookup: CDR1 MDHEN, CDR2 SYDVKM. V was cut by 4 bases and J by 2 bases, with 9 bases left in between. The DNA for the CDR3 is TGTGCCAGCAGTTGGGCCGTACCTGGAAACACCATATATTTT. Encoded protein: CASSWAVPGNTIYF. The full variable domain, its missing parts supplied by reference TRBV28 and TRBJ1-3, is DVKVTQSSRYLVKRTGEKVFLECVQDMDHENMFWYRQDPGLGLRLIYFSYDVKMKEKGDIPEGYSVSREKKERFSLILESASTNQTSMYLCASSWAVPGNTIYFGEGSWLTVV.

The chain joins TRBV5-1 to TRBJ2-7; D is unresolved. Trimming cost V 0 bases and J 6 bases, with 10 bases left between them. This CDR3 is built from 13 residues. Per the germline V gene, CDR1 is SGHRS and CDR2 is YFSETQ. The CDR3 nucleotides are TGCGCCAGCAGCTTGGGGCAGGTGACCGAGCAGTACTTC. It translates to CASSLGQVTEQYF.

This clone was seen a handful of times. The CDR3 DNA reads as TGCACCAGCAGCCCCGGGGGAATCACTGAAGCTTTCTTT. Its protein product is CTSSPGGITEAFF. The chain couples TRBV1 to TRBJ1-1. TRBV1 is designated a pseudogene. This CDR3 has 13 amino acids.